This is a list of T cell receptor beta chains from one sample in a study of T cells in Graves' hyperthyroidism and ophthalmopathy. Using its own MiXCR run on the multiplex PCR reads, TCRdb lists one record per CDR3 protein. The sample has 400,000 or so distinct CDR3 sequences; more than 12% are singletons. The sequencing input was blood. These receptors all stem from a woman aged 25 to 39 with Graves' ophthalmopathy. CDR3s leave out the opening cysteine and the closing phenylalanine or tryptophan. The order of the fields is J gene, V gene, CDR3 protein.

>TRBJ1-1|TRBV11-1
ASSLAGTVTEAF
>TRBJ2-1|TRBV20-1
SARDTSPLMRYNEQF
>TRBJ2-7|TRBV18
ASSPGTGDKQY
>TRBJ1-5|TRBV6-1
ASSESTANQPQH
>TRBJ2-2|TRBV6-1
ASSRQGAWELF
>TRBJ1-2|TRBV3-1
ASSQGAGGHGYT
>TRBJ2-5|TRBV12-3/TRBV12-4
ASSFWPSQETQY
>TRBJ1-2|TRBV2
ASSDSGDGYT
>TRBJ1-5|TRBV3-1
ASSLGEDQPQH
>TRBJ1-1|TRBV6-1
ASTKHPNTEAF
>TRBJ2-2|TRBV6-4
ASSPDNYTGELF
>TRBJ1-5|TRBV11-2
ASSPDRDLNQPQH
>TRBJ1-1|TRBV7-3
ASSVQMNTEAF
>TRBJ2-7|TRBV6-2/TRBV6-3
ASSYESGANYEQY
>TRBJ2-7|TRBV6-1
ASSPSRAYYEQY
>TRBJ1-5|TRBV2
ASSEYPAVQQPQH
>TRBJ2-1|TRBV30
AWSRNNEQF
>TRBJ1-2|TRBV11-1
ASSPGQPYGYT
>TRBJ2-1|TRBV2
ASSRNPLGLAGGYSSYNEQF
>TRBJ1-5|TRBV3-1
ASSLGRINQPQH
>TRBJ1-1|TRBV20-1
SARTPGRMTEAF
>TRBJ1-5|TRBV7-9
ANPVSPQH
>TRBJ1-5|TRBV5-6
ASSLLGVNSNQPQH
>TRBJ2-7|TRBV28
ASSLPIRGYEQY
>TRBJ1-5|TRBV5-5
ASRPGTGEHQPQH